The present T cell receptor beta chain was sequenced within a study of T cells in Graves' hyperthyroidism and ophthalmopathy. The length of the CDR3 is 11 residues. Trimming took off 5 bases at V and 11 bases at J, with 10 bases between the two ends. RNA transcripts gave rise to amplified TCR beta CDR3 regions. Initially, a first-round RT-PCR of the TCR CDR3 employed the HTBI primer set. One entry per CDR3 protein results from TCRdb running MiXCR on the multiplex PCR reads. The sample contains roughly 630,000 distinct CDR3 sequences, about a sixth of which appear only once. The table lists this clonotype with many counts.

The receptor was derived from a young woman with Graves' hyperthyroidism. Sequenced material: blood. This chain joins TRBV12-3 or TRBV12-4 and TRBJ2-1, with D tentatively TRBD2 (6 bases). CDR3 residues: CASSPGGQQFF. The CDR3 DNA sequence: TGTGCCAGCAGTCCCGGGGGACAGCAGTTCTTC.